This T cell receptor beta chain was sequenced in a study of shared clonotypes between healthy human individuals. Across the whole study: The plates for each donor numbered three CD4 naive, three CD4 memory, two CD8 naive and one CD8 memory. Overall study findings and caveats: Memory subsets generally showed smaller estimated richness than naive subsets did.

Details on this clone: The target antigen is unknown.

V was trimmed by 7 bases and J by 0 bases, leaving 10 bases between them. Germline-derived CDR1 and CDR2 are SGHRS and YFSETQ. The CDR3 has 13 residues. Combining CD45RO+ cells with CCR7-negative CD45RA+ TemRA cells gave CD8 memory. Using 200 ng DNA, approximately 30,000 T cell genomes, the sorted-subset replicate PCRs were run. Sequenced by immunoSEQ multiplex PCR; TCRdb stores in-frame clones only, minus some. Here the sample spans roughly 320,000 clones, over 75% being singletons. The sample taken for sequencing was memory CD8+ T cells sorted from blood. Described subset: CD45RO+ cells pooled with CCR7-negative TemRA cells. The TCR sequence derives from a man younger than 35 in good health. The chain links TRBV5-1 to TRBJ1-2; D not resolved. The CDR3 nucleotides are TGCGCCAGCTCCCCCCTCCCTAACTATGGCTACACCTTC. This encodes CASSPLPNYGYTF. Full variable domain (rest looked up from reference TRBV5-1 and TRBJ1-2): KAGVTQTPRYLIKTRGQQVTLSCSPISGHRSVSWYQQTPGQGLQFLFEYFSETQRNKGNFPGRFSGRQFSNSRSEMNVSTLELGDSALYLCASSPLPNYGYTFGSGTRLTVV.